Following are 24 T cell receptor beta chains from one sample sequenced in a study of T cell responses to AZD1222 COVID-19 vaccine. Some clones are missing from TCRdb's copy, which holds only in-frame ones; the method was immunoSEQ multiplex PCR. Seen here are fewer than 130,000 clones, around 94% observed once, and the top ten hold roughly 2%. Here the sequenced sample was peripheral blood, taken on day 0 of AZD1222 vaccination. These receptors were taken from an adult in good health.

The CDR3 is CASSWTGLSNQPQHF. In nucleotides, the CDR3 is TGTGCCAGCAGTTGGACAGGGTTGAGCAATCAGCCCCAGCATTTT. The chain employs TRBV28 and TRBJ1-5; the match to TRBD1 covers 8 bases. This CDR3 spans 15 amino acids. Germline CDR1 is MDHEN and CDR2 is SYDVKM. The V and J ends lost 4 bases and 1 base, in that order; junction bases with no gene match: 3.

This rearrangement joins TRBV27 to TRBJ1-1; unclear D gene. CDR1 and CDR2 from the germline V gene are MNHEY and SMNVEV (reference sequence). This CDR3 has 14 amino acids. V dropped 4 bases and J dropped 4 bases, with 13 bases sitting between them. Here the CDR3 reads CASSSAVGSTEAFF. The CDR3 DNA is TGTGCCAGCAGTTCCGCAGTTGGGAGCACTGAAGCTTTCTTT.

The rearrangement uses TRBV20-1 and TRBJ1-2; no firm D call. The CDR3 has 11 residues. Germline values: CDR1 DFQATT, CDR2 SNEGSKA (reference sequence). The V end was cut by 3 bases, the J end by 8 bases, with 10 bases between. This CDR3 is CSARFRGGYTF. The CDR3 DNA is TGCAGTGCTAGGTTCCGCGGAGGCTACACCTTC.

The CDR3 protein is CAISDQRGGGLADTQYF. CDR3 coding DNA: TGTGCCATCAGCGACCAGCGGGGGGGCGGGTTAGCAGATACGCAGTATTTT. V gene TRBV10-3 combines with J gene TRBJ2-3, with TRBD2 identical over 10 bases. This CDR3 has 17 residues. V lost 6 bases and J lost 4; bases outside the gene matches: 13. Per germline, CDR1 ENHRY and CDR2 SYGVKD.

This sequence joins TRBV6-6 and TRBJ1-1; the D is unclear. Germline V gene data show CDR1 as MNHNY and CDR2 as SVGAGI (reference sequence). Trimming took 5 bases from V and 0 from J, leaving 10 bases between them. The length of the CDR3 is 14 residues. The CDR3 reads CASSPNVLNTEAFF. CDR3 DNA: TGTGCCAGCAGTCCCAATGTATTGAACACTGAAGCTTTCTTT.

The chain combines TRBV12-3 or TRBV12-4 with TRBJ1-1, with TRBD1 matching over 9 bases. CDR3 size: 13 residues. With 2 bases clipped from V and 10 bases from J, the junction kept 5 bases outside the gene matches. The DNA of the CDR3 is TGTGCCAGCAGTTTATTACAGGGGGCAGTAGCTTTCTTT. Translation: CASSLLQGAVAFF.

J is TRBJ1-6 and V is TRBV6-5; D gene unclear. Trimming took off 4 bases at V and 0 bases at J, with 7 bases between the two ends. CDR3 length: 15 residues. The germline CDR1 and CDR2 sequences are MNHEY and SVGAGI. The DNA for the CDR3 is TGTGCCAGCAGTTCGGGCAGCTCCTATAATTCACCCCTCCACTTT. This gives the protein CASSSGSSYNSPLHF.

This rearrangement joins TRBV30 to TRBJ1-3, with unresolved D. The germline V gene encodes CDR1 GTSNPN and CDR2 SVGIG (reference sequence). The CDR3 totals 17 residues. Trimming cost V 0 bases and J 0 bases, with 15 bases left between them. The CDR3 DNA sequence: TGTGCCTGGAGTGTACGGTCAGACGGGAACTCTGGAAACACCATATATTTT. Its protein product is CAWSVRSDGNSGNTIYF.

The V and J genes are TRBV5-4 and TRBJ1-1; 7 nucleotides align to TRBD1. V gave up 3 bases and J gave up 6 bases; unmatched junction bases: 8. The CDR3 contains 14 residues. CDR1 and CDR2 (germline): SGHNT, YYREEE (reference sequence). The CDR3 DNA reads as TGTGCCAGCAGCTCACAGGGGAGAGGGGCTGAAGCTTTCTTT. It specifies CASSSQGRGAEAFF.

The gene calls are TRBV19 and TRBJ2-1; D not resolved. This CDR3 region has 13 residues. The germline CDR1 and CDR2 sequences are LNHDA and SQIVND (reference sequence). V was clipped by 5 bases and J by 7 bases, with 12 bases between them. The CDR3 DNA reads as TGTGCCAGTAGTCTGATAGGAGCGAATGAGCAGTTCTTC. As protein: CASSLIGANEQFF.

This clone was detected only once. This chain connects TRBV11-3 to TRBJ2-3; 8 bases are shared with TRBD1. J was trimmed by 5 bases and V by 1 base; bases with no gene match: 5. The CDR3 is 15 amino acids. The V gene's germline CDR1 is SGHNT and CDR2 YENEEA. The CDR3 DNA reads TGTGCCAGCAGCTTAGGGACAGGGATTTTAGATACGCAGTATTTT. Translated: CASSLGTGILDTQYF.

The V gene is TRBV6-4, the J gene TRBJ2-3; possibly TRBD1 for D (5 bases). Trimming pared 8 bases from V and 0 bases from J, leaving 15 bases between. The CDR3 loop spans 15 amino acids. Germline V gene data show CDR1 as MRHNA and CDR2 as SNTAGT. Here the CDR3 DNA reads TGTGCCAGCCGTCCCAGGGCAACTAGCACAGATACGCAGTATTTT. It codes for CASRPRATSTDTQYF.

The genes are TRBV5-4 and TRBJ2-5, with D tentatively TRBD1 (5 bases). V was pared by 2 bases and J by 3 bases, with 14 bases between. From germline, CDR1 is SGHNT and CDR2 YYREEE (reference sequence). The CDR3 is made up of 15 amino acids. The CDR3 reads CASSFSDRPEETQYF. In DNA form, the CDR3 reads TGTGCCAGCAGCTTTTCCGACAGACCGGAAGAGACCCAGTACTTC.

The chain is built from TRBV7-9 and TRBJ2-1; 9 bases fit TRBD2. J gave up 10 bases and V 5 bases, and 12 bases lay outside the gene matches. This CDR3 has 15 amino acids. Germline CDR1 is SEHNR and CDR2 is FQNEAQ (reference sequence). This CDR3 reads CASSHRLAEAGEQFF. In nucleotides, the CDR3 is TGTGCCAGCAGCCATAGACTAGCGGAGGCCGGGGAGCAGTTCTTC.

The genes are TRBV11-3 and TRBJ2-7, with D tentatively TRBD1 (6 bases). Trimming took 1 base from V and 6 from J, leaving 10 bases between them. Germline V gives CDR1 SGHNT, CDR2 YENEEA. The CDR3 spans 13 residues. The CDR3 sequence: CASSLGTAPEQYF. The CDR3 DNA is TGTGCCAGCAGCTTAGGGACAGCCCCCGAGCAGTACTTC.

The chain uses TRBV5-1 and TRBJ1-1; the match to TRBD1 covers 8 bases. Germline V gene lookup returns CDR1 SGHRS and CDR2 YFSETQ. With V trimmed by 4 bases and J by 1 base, 6 bases remained unmatched. The CDR3 has 15 amino acids. The CDR3 sequence is CASSPRTGPNTEAFF. CDR3 bases: TGCGCCAGCAGCCCCCGGACAGGGCCGAACACTGAAGCTTTCTTT.

This clone was seen only once. The chain employs TRBV19 and TRBJ2-1; 7 bases fit TRBD2. The germline V gene encodes CDR1 LNHDA and CDR2 SQIVND (reference sequence). This CDR3 is 15 amino acids long. V was pared by 3 bases and J by 6 bases, with 8 bases of the junction left unmatched. CDR3 bases: TGTGCCAGTAGTATGCTCGCGGGGGTCGTCAATGAGCAGTTCTTC. Protein product: CASSMLAGVVNEQFF.

The chain carries TRBV30 and TRBJ2-1; 7 positions agree with TRBD1. Germline CDR1 and CDR2: GTSNPN and SVGIG (reference sequence). With V trimmed by 2 bases and J by 10 bases, 5 bases remained unmatched. This CDR3 spans 12 amino acids. The CDR3 DNA reads as TGTGCCTGGAGTATGACAGGGCGAGAGCAGTTCTTC. This gives the protein CAWSMTGREQFF.

The chain links TRBV7-9 to TRBJ1-3; D remains ambiguous. CDR3 length: 15 amino acids. Germline assignment: CDR1 SEHNR and CDR2 FQNEAQ (reference sequence). Trimming took off 5 bases at V and 0 bases at J, with 11 bases between the two ends. The CDR3 bases are TGTGCCAGCAGCCCAGAGCTCGTCTCTGGAAACACCATATATTTT. It translates to CASSPELVSGNTIYF.

The rearrangement links TRBV29-1 to TRBJ2-3; D possibly corresponds to TRBD1 (5 bases). This CDR3 spans 13 amino acids. In germline, CDR1 is SQVTM, CDR2 ANQGSEA. Between the trimmed V and J ends, which lost 3 bases and 5 bases, there was a span of 12 bases. CDR3 protein: CSVEVRAKDTQYF. Written as DNA, the CDR3 is TGCAGCGTTGAGGTCAGGGCCAAAGATACGCAGTATTTT.

This clone was detected once. The CDR3, as DNA: TGTGCCTGGAATCCTGGCAATGGGAATCAGCCCCAGCATTTT. Residues: CAWNPGNGNQPQHF. The J gene is TRBJ1-5, the V gene TRBV30, with D hard to call. The germline V gene encodes CDR1 GTSNPN and CDR2 SVGIG (reference sequence). This CDR3 comprises 14 residues. V was pared by 4 bases and J by 4 bases, with 14 bases between.

The rearrangement joins TRBV30 to TRBJ2-7; D tentatively reads TRBD1 or TRBD2 (5 bases each). Per germline, CDR1 GTSNPN and CDR2 SVGIG (reference sequence). This CDR3 has 14 residues. The V end lost 3 bases, the J end lost 2 bases, and 14 bases lay between the germline ends. CDR3 amino acids: CAWSRGRGTYEQYF. The CDR3, as DNA: TGTGCCTGGAGCCGGGGAAGGGGAACCTACGAGCAGTACTTC.

This clone occurred once. This rearrangement joins TRBV2 to TRBJ1-2, with a weak D call TRBD1 (5 bases). Germline CDR1 reads SNHLY; CDR2 reads FYNNEI. V was clipped by 5 bases and J by 4 bases, with 11 bases between them. There are 13 residues in the CDR3. CDR3 DNA sequence: TGTGCCAGCAGTCGACAGACAAGCTATGGCTACACCTTC. Translation gives CASSRQTSYGYTF.

The gene calls are TRBV19 and TRBJ1-2; D gene uncertain. Trimming cost V 1 base and J 4 bases, with 13 bases left between them. The germline gives CDR1 LNHDA, CDR2 SQIVND (reference sequence). This CDR3 is built from 15 residues. The CDR3 DNA reads as TGTGCCAGTAGTATAGCCCCGGGAATAATCTATGGCTACACCTTC. The encoded protein is CASSIAPGIIYGYTF.